This T cell receptor (beta chain) is from a study of cytomegalovirus exposure and HLA in healthy donors. Study-wide findings and caveats: TCR beta V- and J-gene trimming, according to a later analysis, was linked to a missense DCLRE1C variant. Listed as cytomegalovirus-associated were 150 to 200 TCR beta chains.

This clone has only one observation. Its target is not known. The CDR3 has 15 residues. CDR1 and CDR2 from the germline V gene are SSHAT and FNYEAQ (reference sequence). J was trimmed by 7 bases and V by 5 bases; bases with no gene match: 9. Donors likely had unrecorded immune exposures despite being nominally healthy when sampled. PCR used 60 Vbeta primers and 13 Jbeta primers. The repertoire was sequenced with immunoSEQ multiplex PCR; TCRdb's copy has only in-frame clones and lacks some. The data show around 68,000 clones, 55% to 75% seen once. The clonotype originates from a woman in her thirties in good health and CMV-seronegative. The sample comprised PBMCs. The chain couples TRBV7-7 to TRBJ2-1, with 9 nucleotides matching TRBD2. CDR3 DNA: TGTGCCAGCAGCATCAGCGGGGGGCCGGGGAATGAGCAGTTCTTC. Translating gives CASSISGGPGNEQFF. The full variable domain, with the rest looked up from reference TRBV7-7 and TRBJ2-1, is GAGVSQSPRYKVTKRGQDVTLRCDPISSHATLYWYQQALGQGPEFLTYFNYEAQPDKSGLPSDRFSAERPEGSISTLTIQRTEQRDSAMYRCASSISGGPGNEQFFGPGTRLTVL.